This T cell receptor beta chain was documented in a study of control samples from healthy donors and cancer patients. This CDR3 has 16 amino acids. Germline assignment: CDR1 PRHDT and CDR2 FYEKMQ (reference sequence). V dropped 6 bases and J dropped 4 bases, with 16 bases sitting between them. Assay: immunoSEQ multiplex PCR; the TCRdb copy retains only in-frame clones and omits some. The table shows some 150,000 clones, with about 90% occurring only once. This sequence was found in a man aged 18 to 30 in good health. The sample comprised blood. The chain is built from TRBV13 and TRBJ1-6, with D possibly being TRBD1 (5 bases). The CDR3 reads CASRWSGLGYNSPLHF. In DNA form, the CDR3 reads TGTGCCAGCAGATGGTCGGGACTTGGGTATAATTCACCCCTCCACTTT.